This T cell receptor (beta chain) was observed in a study of blood T cell repertoires in COVID-19. In the authors' workflow: Quantification of nucleated cells was approximated via reference gene primer amplification. The assay was immunoSEQ multiplex PCR, and TCRdb's table has in-frame clones only and misses some. That table supplies the V and J calls and clone size; D and trimming were determined from the DNA. The sample contains about 330,000 clones, roughly 87% of which appear only once. Trimming pared 0 bases from V and 2 bases from J, leaving 10 bases between. CDR1 is KGHSH, CDR2 LQKENI, per germline. CDR3 length: 15 residues. The cohort comprised adults aged roughly 18 to 90 years residing in approximately 25 US areas. The study assigned cohorts using participant-reported clinical history. Each recovered donor of Cohort 3 presented with two negative PCRs, clearance, or symptom resolution. The sample holds one count of this clone.

The sequencing input was PBMCs or T cells enriched from blood (not recorded which). The clonotype originates from a woman aged 25 to 45 who had recovered from COVID-19. V is TRBV18 and J is TRBJ2-5; TRBD2 might be the D (5 bases). The CDR3 loop reads CASSPPARAQETQYF. The CDR3 coding sequence is TGTGCCAGCTCACCACCGGCGAGGGCTCAAGAGACCCAGTACTTC.